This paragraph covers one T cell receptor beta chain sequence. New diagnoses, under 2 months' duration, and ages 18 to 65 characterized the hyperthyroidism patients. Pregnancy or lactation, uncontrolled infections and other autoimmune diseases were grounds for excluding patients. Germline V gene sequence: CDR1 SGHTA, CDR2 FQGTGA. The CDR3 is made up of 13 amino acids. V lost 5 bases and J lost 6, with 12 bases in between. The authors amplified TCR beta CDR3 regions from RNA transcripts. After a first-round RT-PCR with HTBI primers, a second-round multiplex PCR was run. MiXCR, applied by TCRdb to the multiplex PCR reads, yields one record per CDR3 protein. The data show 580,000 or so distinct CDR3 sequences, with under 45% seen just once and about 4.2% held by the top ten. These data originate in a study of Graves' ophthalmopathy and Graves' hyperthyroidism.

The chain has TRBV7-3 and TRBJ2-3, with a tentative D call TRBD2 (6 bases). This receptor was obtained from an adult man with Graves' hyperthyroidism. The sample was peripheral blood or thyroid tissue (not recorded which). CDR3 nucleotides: TGTGCCAGCAGCCGCGGGGATTGGGATACGCAGTATTTT. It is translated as CASSRGDWDTQYF.